Below are 15 T cell receptor beta chains sequenced from a single sample in a study of blood T cell repertoires in COVID-19 (dated by TCRdb to the early 2020s). The library was generated by the immunoSEQ multiplex PCR assay. TCRdb obtained this table from immuneACCESS and retained in-frame rearrangements with V and J assigned. These tables miss some clones; where compared with another copy, unresolved V genes account for less than half of the shortfall, and the remainder is unexplained. The sample yields some 51,000 clones; less than 95% were counted once. Around 3% of the sample rests with the top ten. Sequencing was done on a sample of peripheral blood. The receptors shown here come from a man over 45 with acute or convalescent COVID-19.

The chain couples TRBV15 to TRBJ2-7, with 8 bases identical to TRBD1. The CDR3 consists of 14 residues. Looked up from germline, CDR1 is LNHNV and CDR2 is YYDKDF (reference sequence). After removal of 8 bases from V and 6 bases from J, the junction contained 12 bases not matched to a gene. The CDR3 nucleotides are TGTGCCACCTCCCCCGGGACAGGCTTCTTCGAGCAGTACTTC. It translates to CATSPGTGFFEQYF.

The chain employs TRBV4-1 and TRBJ1-1, with TRBD1 matching over 11 bases. Germline trimming cut 0 bases from V and 2 bases from J; bases unmatched to any gene: 5. Germline assignment: CDR1 MGHRA and CDR2 YSYEKL. The CDR3 consists of 17 residues. CDR3: CASSQDGTGGFNTEAFF. DNA for the CDR3: TGCGCCAGCAGCCAAGACGGGACAGGGGGTTTCAACACTGAAGCTTTCTTT.

The rearrangement uses TRBV28 and TRBJ2-7, with D perhaps matching TRBD2 (6 bases). The CDR3 length is 12 residues. Germline V CDR1 and CDR2: MDHEN, SYDVKM. V was cut by 3 bases and J by 5 bases, with 8 bases left in between. The CDR3 region is CASSLGRNEQYF. The CDR3 coding sequence is TGTGCCAGCAGTTTGGGGAGGAACGAGCAGTACTTC.

The chain recombines TRBV19 with TRBJ1-6; D may be TRBD1 (5 bases). The CDR3 runs to 14 residues. V gave up 3 bases and J gave up 10 bases, with 13 bases separating them. In germline, CDR1 is LNHDA, CDR2 SQIVND (reference sequence). The DNA for the CDR3 is TGTGCCAGTAGTATCGATAGGGGCCACTCACCCCTCCACTTT. Its protein is CASSIDRGHSPLHF.

The chain recombines TRBV12-1 with TRBJ1-3. TRBV12-1 is given as a pseudogene. The CDR3 length is 17 residues. The CDR3 loop is CASSFVPVALSGNTIYF. CDR3 DNA: TGTGCCAGCAGCTTTGTGCCAGTAGCTCTGTCTGGAAACACCATATATTTT.

This clone is a singleton in its sample. V gene TRBV15 combines with J gene TRBJ2-7; tentatively, D is TRBD1 (5 bases). The germline V and J ends were trimmed by 3 bases and 4 bases, with 7 bases remaining between them. The CDR3 loop spans 12 amino acids. The V gene's germline CDR1 is LNHNV and CDR2 YYDKDF (reference sequence). This CDR3 is CATSSQGYEQYF. CDR3 in DNA: TGTGCCACCAGCAGCCAGGGTTACGAGCAGTACTTC.

The chain is built from TRBV20-1 and TRBJ2-5, with TRBD2 identical over 10 bases. J was trimmed by 4 bases and V by 3 bases; bases with no gene match: 5. The CDR3 totals 14 residues. Germline V gene sequence: CDR1 DFQATT, CDR2 SNEGSKA (reference sequence). The CDR3 reads CSASILAGPETQYF. DNA for the CDR3: TGCAGTGCTAGTATACTAGCGGGGCCAGAGACCCAGTACTTC.

The chain employs TRBV24-1 and TRBJ2-5; 10 nucleotides agree with TRBD2. The CDR3 runs 15 residues. Germline V lookup: CDR1 KGHDR, CDR2 SFDVKD. Trimming cost V 6 bases and J 2 bases; bases outside gene matches: 5. CDR3 residues: CATSLAGGAQETQYF. DNA of the CDR3: TGTGCCACCAGTTTAGCGGGGGGCGCGCAAGAGACCCAGTACTTC.

V usage is TRBV19 and J usage is TRBJ2-5; possibly TRBD2 for D (7 bases). Trimming shortened V by 3 bases and J by 4 bases, and 18 bases separated the two germline ends. There are 16 residues in the CDR3. CDR1 LNHDA and CDR2 SQIVND come from the germline V gene (reference sequence). The chain's CDR3 is CASSIYLGGGRETQYF. For the CDR3, the DNA is TGTGCCAGTAGTATCTACTTGGGGGGGGGCCGAGAGACCCAGTACTTC.

Only a few counts were recorded for this clone. This sequence joins TRBV12-5 and TRBJ1-2; no reliable D call. Germline V gene sequence: CDR1 LGHNT, CDR2 FRNRAP. The CDR3 runs 14 residues. Between the trimmed V and J ends, which lost 0 bases and 0 bases, there was a span of 5 bases. The chain's CDR3 is CASGLVSANYGYTF. DNA for the CDR3: TGTGCTAGTGGTTTGGTATCAGCTAACTATGGCTACACCTTC.

This clone was recorded only once. The rearrangement uses TRBV5-1 and TRBJ2-2, with a tentative D call TRBD2 (5 bases). This CDR3 has 16 residues. CDR1 and CDR2 (germline): SGHRS, YFSETQ. Trimming took off 4 bases at V and 0 bases at J, with 13 bases between the two ends. The CDR3: CASSRSGVANTGELFF. The CDR3 DNA reads TGCGCCAGCAGCCGATCCGGGGTCGCGAACACCGGGGAGCTGTTTTTT.

The chain employs TRBV7-2 and TRBJ2-3, with 10 bases aligning to TRBD2. V lost 1 base and J lost 2; bases outside the gene matches: 6. The CDR3 sequence is 17 residues long. Germline values: CDR1 SGHTA, CDR2 FQGNSA. In nucleotides, the CDR3 is TGTGCCAGCAGCTTAGAGAGCGGGGGGGCCATCACAGATACGCAGTATTTT. Translation: CASSLESGGAITDTQYF.

The V gene is TRBV2, the J gene TRBJ1-5, with unresolved D. The CDR3 length is 15 residues. Germline values: CDR1 SNHLY, CDR2 FYNNEI. The ends were cut back, 3 bases at V and 0 bases at J, with 9 bases in the middle. CDR3: CASSDLIYSNQPQHF. CDR3 bases: TGTGCCAGCAGTGACCTAATCTATAGCAATCAGCCCCAGCATTTT.

J is TRBJ2-4 and V is TRBV6-2 or TRBV6-3; D remains ambiguous. The germline V gene encodes CDR1 MNHEY and CDR2 SVGEGT. V was cut by 0 bases and J by 2 bases, with 14 bases left in between. This CDR3 comprises 17 residues. Written as DNA, the CDR3 is TGTGCCAGCAGTTACTCGTACATTACTATCTCCAAAAACATTCAGTACTTC. Amino acids: CASSYSYITISKNIQYF.

This chain uses TRBV5-1 with TRBJ1-6; D unclear. This CDR3 has 15 amino acids. Germline CDR1 reads SGHRS; CDR2 reads YFSETQ. Trimming stripped 1 base from V and 0 bases from J, with 5 bases between. CDR3 DNA sequence: TGCGCCAGCAGCTTGCAATCCTCCTATAATTCACCCCTCCACTTT. Its protein product is CASSLQSSYNSPLHF.